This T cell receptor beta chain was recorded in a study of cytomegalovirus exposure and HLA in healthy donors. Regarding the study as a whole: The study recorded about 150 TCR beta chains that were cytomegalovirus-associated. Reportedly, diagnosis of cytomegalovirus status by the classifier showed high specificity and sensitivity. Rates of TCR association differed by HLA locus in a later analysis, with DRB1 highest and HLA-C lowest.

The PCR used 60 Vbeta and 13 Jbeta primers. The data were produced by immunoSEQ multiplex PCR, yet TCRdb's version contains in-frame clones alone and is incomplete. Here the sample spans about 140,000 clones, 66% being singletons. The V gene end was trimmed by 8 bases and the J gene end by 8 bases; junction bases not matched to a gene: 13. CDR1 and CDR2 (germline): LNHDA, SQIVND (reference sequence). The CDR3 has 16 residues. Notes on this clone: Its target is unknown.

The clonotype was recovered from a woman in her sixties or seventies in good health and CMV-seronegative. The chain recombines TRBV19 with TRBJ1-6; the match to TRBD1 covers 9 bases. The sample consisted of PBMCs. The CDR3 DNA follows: TGTGCCAGTTCCCCCAGGGACAGGGATGGATATTCACCCCTCCACTTT. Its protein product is CASSPRDRDGYSPLHF.